This entry lists 6 T cell receptor beta chains sequenced from one sample in a study of blood T cell repertoires in COVID-19. The method was immunoSEQ multiplex PCR; TCRdb's version includes in-frame clones alone and lacks a portion of them. Of 66,000 or so clones in the sample, about 86% are singletons; the top ten hold about 7%. The sample consisted of peripheral blood. The origin of the receptors is a man aged 50-60 years with active COVID-19.

The chain links TRBV2 to TRBJ1-6; 10 bases line up with TRBD1. CDR1 is SNHLY, CDR2 FYNNEI, per germline. CDR3 length equals 14 residues. V lost 8 bases to trimming and J lost 6 bases; unmatched junction nucleotides: 4. The CDR3 DNA reads TGTGCCAGCTGGAGACAGGGGGCTAATTCACCCCTCCACTTT. Protein product: CASWRQGANSPLHF.

The chain joins TRBV12-3 or TRBV12-4 to TRBJ2-1; D is unclear. With 3 bases removed from V and 0 bases from J, the gap between germline ends came to 3 bases. The CDR3 has 13 residues. This chain's CDR3 is CASSFYSYNEQFF. The CDR3 DNA sequence: TGTGCCAGCAGTTTTTACTCCTACAATGAGCAGTTCTTC.

This clone has a single count. This sequence joins TRBV7-2 and TRBJ2-5; 11 nucleotides agree with TRBD1. Germline loops: CDR1 SGHTA, CDR2 FQGNSA. V was clipped by 4 bases and J by 4 bases; unmatched bases: 8. CDR3 length: 16 residues. Here the CDR3 DNA reads TGTGCCAGCAGCTGGACAGGGGGCGCCGGTTTAGAGACCCAGTACTTC. Protein: CASSWTGGAGLETQYF.

CDR3 residues: CASSLATGGGFPQPQHF. CDR3 coding DNA: TGTGCCAGCAGCTTAGCGACAGGGGGTGGTTTCCCACAGCCCCAGCATTTT. The chain uses TRBV7-8 and TRBJ1-5; 9 nucleotides align to TRBD1. Trimming took 0 bases from V and 7 from J; bases not matched to a gene: 10. The CDR3 length is 17 residues. CDR1 SGHVS and CDR2 FQNEAQ come from the germline V gene.

The rearrangement uses TRBV14 and TRBJ2-2; no definite D call. Germline-derived CDR1 and CDR2 are SGHDN and FVKESK. The CDR3 length is 16 residues. V dropped 5 bases and J dropped 0 bases, with 13 bases sitting between them. CDR3 sequence: CASSGEAVSNTGELFF. The DNA for the CDR3 is TGTGCCAGCAGCGGCGAGGCGGTATCGAACACCGGGGAGCTGTTTTTT.

The chain is built from TRBV18 and TRBJ2-1, with 8 bases lining up with TRBD2. This CDR3 region has 14 residues. J was trimmed by 12 bases and V by 1 base; bases with no gene match: 8. Germline assignment: CDR1 KGHSH and CDR2 LQKENI. Here the CDR3 DNA reads TGTGCCAGCTCACCACGAACTAGCGGCGAGTGGCAGTTCTTC. Translated: CASSPRTSGEWQFF. The variable domain in full, with the rest retrieved from reference TRBV18 and TRBJ2-1, is NAGVMQNPRHLVRRRGQEARLRCSPMKGHSHVYWYRQLPEEGLKFMVYLQKENIIDESGMPKERFSAEFPKEGPSILRIQQVVRGDSAAYFCASSPRTSGEWQFFGPGTRLTVL.